This entry concerns a single TCR beta chain. The antigen is unknown. These data belong to a study of OX40 agonist ivuxolimab in advanced cancers. Whole-study context: Averaging roughly 60 years in age, with a range of about 20 to 90, the cohort was approximately 84% male. Of the participants, approximately 36% had some prior anti-PD-1, anti-PD-L1 or anti-CTLA-4 therapy, which was allowed. Study-wide results and caveats: Some patients without response likewise showed low normalized clonal expansion. Among the least clonally expanded were partial responders at 0.1-3.0 mg/kg.

Here immunoSEQ multiplex PCR was the method, and the copy in TCRdb shows in-frame clones only, minus some. The top ten clones hold 6.5% to 8.5% of a sample with 12,000 to 15,000 clones, around nine tenths of them seen once. Germline V gene data show CDR1 as SGHAT and CDR2 as FQNNGV. CDR3 length: 18 amino acids. Trimming removed 5 bases from V and 4 bases from J; junction bases left unmatched: 13. The source is an adult with an advanced solid tumor such as melanoma, head and neck, liver or kidney cancer. The sample here was CD4+ or CD8+ T cells sorted from blood, taken in a trial of the OX40 agonist ivuxolimab. The genes are TRBV11-2 and TRBJ2-2; 10 positions match TRBD1. The CDR3 DNA reads TGTGCCAGCAGCACTAGAGGACGGACAGGGGGGGTCACCGGGGAGCTGTTTTTT. Its translation is CASSTRGRTGGVTGELFF.